Described below is a single T cell receptor beta chain sequence and its context. Looked up from germline, CDR1 is SGHRS and CDR2 is YFSETQ. Trimming removed 4 bases from V and 15 bases from J, with 20 bases in between. The CDR3 is 13 residues long. Data came from immunoSEQ multiplex PCR; TCRdb stores just in-frame clones and leaves some out. The sample includes around 52,000 clones, approximately 89% of them seen just once. This sample was included in a study of control samples from healthy donors and cancer patients. This TCR was recovered from a man aged 25 to 40 with colorectal cancer. Sequencing was done on a sample of PBMCs. The chain couples TRBV5-1 to TRBJ2-4; maybe TRBD1 (7 bases). In nucleotides, the CDR3 is TGCGCCAGCAGCCCGCAGGGGGGTGATGGAGGGTACTTC. Protein product: CASSPQGGDGGYF.